The rows below give T cell receptor beta chains drawn from one sample of a study of blood T cell repertoires in COVID-19. Sequencing was performed with immunoSEQ multiplex PCR; in TCRdb, only in-frame clones are kept and a portion is missing. The sample includes roughly 16,000 clones, roughly four fifths of them seen just once. Material: peripheral blood. All receptors come from a man aged 80 or over with active COVID-19. CDR3s leave out the opening cysteine and the closing phenylalanine or tryptophan.

>TRBV6-5|TRBJ2-1
ASTGTGLNEQF
>TRBV19|TRBJ1-5
ASSLRPTGAGQPQH
>TRBV18|TRBJ2-2
ASSLTGENTGELF
>TRBV19|TRBJ2-1
ASTTRDRGRLREQF
>TRBV6-5|TRBJ1-5
ASRVTGGAGQPQH
>TRBV19|TRBJ2-1
ASSSLGTSGEQF
>TRBV9|TRBJ1-6
ASSVDPGGNSPLH
>TRBV6-2/TRBV6-3|TRBJ2-5
ASSNGGTQY
>TRBV6-6|TRBJ2-3
ASRATGDSTDTQY
>TRBV5-1|TRBJ1-3
ASSLGQRNTIY
>TRBV30|TRBJ1-2
AWSQQGASGYT
>TRBV9|TRBJ2-1
ASSVSASSGAYNEQF
>TRBV28|TRBJ1-5
ASRLGQINQPQH
>TRBV27|TRBJ1-2
ASSLSGGLGYT
>TRBV23-1|TRBJ1-1
ASSRTGANDTEAF
>TRBV6-1|TRBJ2-6
ASSESTGGVLT
>TRBV6-6|TRBJ2-2
ASSFQGATGELF
>TRBV24-1|TRBJ2-1
ATSDLIGEQF
>TRBV19|TRBJ2-5
ASSTGTGAGETQY
>TRBV7-2|TRBJ2-5
ASSLPSGETQY
>TRBV6-6|TRBJ1-1
ASSYAEGNTEAF
>TRBV21-1|TRBJ1-2
ASSSTGGPPDRAYT
>TRBV9|TRBJ2-7
ASSVGASGTPYEQY
>TRBV19|TRBJ1-3
ASSRDILSSGNTIY
>TRBV7-8|TRBJ2-7
ASSRGQVYEQY
>TRBV10-1|TRBJ2-5
ASSDRRDSFGETQY
>TRBV19|TRBJ2-2
ASSGFLAGVTGELF
>TRBV30|TRBJ1-4
AWSDDRKGEKLF
>TRBV2|TRBJ2-1
ASSIRGTYNEQF
>TRBV19|TRBJ1-6
ASSMRWRVGNSPLH
>TRBV18|TRBJ2-7
ASSPPTGLAVEQY
>TRBV4-1|TRBJ2-1
ASSSVGAGYNEQF
>TRBV7-9|TRBJ2-1
ASSLGGRSTYNEQF